This T cell receptor beta chain originates from a study of OX40 agonist ivuxolimab in advanced cancers. At the level of the study: A history of anti-PD-1, anti-PD-L1 or anti-CTLA-4 therapy was acceptable, and 40% to 45% had some. Broader study findings: More expanded clones were found, on average, in CD8+ than in CD4+ T cells. Still undetermined is the antigen specificity of the expanded peripheral T cells.

Enrollment shut out patients with autoimmune disease history or systemic immunosuppression. Some clones are missing from TCRdb's copy, which holds only in-frame ones; the method was immunoSEQ multiplex PCR. The data show about 77,000 clones, 85% seen once. The CDR3 runs 15 residues. Germline loops: CDR1 MNHEY, CDR2 SMNVEV (reference sequence). V lost 6 bases to trimming and J lost 1 base, with 13 bases between them. This clone was detected once. What it binds is unknown. Source: CD4+ or CD8+ T cells sorted from blood, taken in a trial of the OX40 agonist ivuxolimab. This chain uses TRBV27 with TRBJ1-5, with D possibly matching TRBD1 (6 bases). This sequence was found in an adult with an advanced solid tumor such as melanoma, head and neck, liver or kidney cancer. This CDR3 reads CASSPGGGSNQPQHF. DNA of the CDR3: TGTGCCAGCAGCCCAGGTGGGGGCAGCAATCAGCCCCAGCATTTT.